These 27 T cell receptor beta chains share one sample of origin, sequenced in a study of CD8 T cells in Susac syndrome. Random hexamers were used to reverse transcribe 0.5 to 1 ug of RNA. TCRdb recomputed calls from the immunoSEQ multiplex PCR reads with MiXCR, one row per CDR3 protein. The sample records some 150,000 distinct CDR3 sequences, 95% to 96% being singletons. Sequences were obtained from CD8+ T cells from PBMCs. The receptors stem from a human donor with multiple sclerosis.

J is TRBJ2-7 and V is TRBV20-1; D remains unclear. V was cut by 3 bases and J by 1 base, with 7 bases left in between. The CDR3 runs to 12 residues. Germline lookup yields CDR1 DFQATT and CDR2 SNEGSKA (reference sequence). The CDR3 DNA follows: TGCAGTGCTAGTTCCGGGTCCTACGAGCAGTACTTC. Translated: CSASSGSYEQYF.

This chain connects TRBV3-1 to TRBJ2-1; TRBD2 is a possible D gene (5 bases). V dropped 4 bases and J dropped 0 bases, with 10 bases sitting between them. CDR3 length equals 15 residues. Germline lookup yields CDR1 LGHDT and CDR2 YNNKEL (reference sequence). The CDR3 DNA is TGTGCCAGCAGCCGGATGGGGAGCTCCTACAATGAGCAGTTCTTC. It translates to CASSRMGSSYNEQFF.

The V and J genes are TRBV25-1 and TRBJ2-2; D is unresolved. CDR3 size: 12 residues. Trimming pared 6 bases from V and 5 bases from J, leaving 7 bases between. Germline V gene lookup returns CDR1 MGHDK and CDR2 SYGVNS. The DNA for the CDR3 is TGTGCCAGCAGCGAACTGACCGGGGAGCTGTTTTTT. Translating it yields CASSELTGELFF.

The J gene is TRBJ2-1, the V gene TRBV3-1, with 9 bases lining up with TRBD2. Germline CDR1 reads LGHDT; CDR2 reads YNNKEL (reference sequence). This CDR3 has 20 residues. V was pared by 2 bases and J by 0 bases, with 14 bases of the junction left unmatched. This CDR3 is CASSQISGAGGPSSYNEQFF. The CDR3 DNA reads TGTGCCAGCAGCCAAATATCGGGAGCGGGGGGTCCCTCCTCCTACAATGAGCAGTTCTTC.

The rearrangement uses TRBV5-1 and TRBJ2-5, with D possibly matching TRBD2 (6 bases). Germline V gives CDR1 SGHRS, CDR2 YFSETQ. V lost 1 base and J lost 1, with 14 bases in between. The CDR3 loop spans 16 amino acids. CDR3 sequence: CASSLTSPTSQETQYF. CDR3 nucleotides: TGCGCCAGCAGCTTGACTAGCCCGACTTCCCAAGAGACCCAGTACTTC.

The V gene is TRBV29-1, the J gene TRBJ2-3, with TRBD2 identical over 8 bases. CDR3 length: 16 residues. The junction had 14 bases not matched to a gene; V was cut back by 7 bases and J by 2 bases. Per the germline V gene, CDR1 is SQVTM and CDR2 is ANQGSEA. CDR3 bases: TGCAGCGCGTACATCCGAATAGCGGGGTACACAGATACGCAGTATTTT. Protein sequence: CSAYIRIAGYTDTQYF.

This sequence joins TRBV20-1 and TRBJ1-5; a weak D match, TRBD1 (5 bases). The CDR3 has 15 amino acids. Per the germline V gene, CDR1 is DFQATT and CDR2 is SNEGSKA (reference sequence). The V and J ends lost 1 base and 0 bases respectively, with 10 bases between them. The CDR3 loop is CSARGRAYSNQPQHF. In DNA, the CDR3 is TGCAGTGCTAGAGGCAGGGCCTATAGCAATCAGCCCCAGCATTTT.

This sequence joins TRBV12-3 or TRBV12-4 and TRBJ2-1, with D perhaps TRBD1 (6 bases). The CDR3 contains 12 residues. The germline V and J ends were trimmed by 5 bases and 9 bases, with 11 bases remaining between them. The CDR3, as DNA: TGTGCCAGCAGTCCACAGGGCGTTGAGCAGTTCTTC. This gives the protein CASSPQGVEQFF.

The chain is built from TRBV7-6 and TRBJ1-5, with 8 nucleotides matching TRBD1. V gave up 5 bases and J gave up 1 base; unmatched junction bases: 4. This CDR3 has 15 residues. Germline CDR1 reads SGHVS; CDR2 reads FNYEAQ. The CDR3 DNA follows: TGTGCCAGCAGCCCCGGGACAGGCAGCAATCAGCCCCAGCATTTT. This encodes CASSPGTGSNQPQHF.

CDR3 protein: CAWSVLGTNTEAFF. In nucleotides, the CDR3 is TGTGCCTGGAGTGTACTGGGTACGAACACTGAAGCTTTCTTT. V gene TRBV30 combines with J gene TRBJ1-1; D gene uncertain. V dropped 0 bases and J dropped 1 base, with 9 bases sitting between them. Germline CDR1 is GTSNPN and CDR2 is SVGIG (reference sequence). The CDR3 length is 14 residues.

The genes are TRBV6-2 or TRBV6-3 and TRBJ1-1; perhaps TRBD1 as D (5 bases). This CDR3 spans 17 amino acids. The V gene's germline CDR1 is MNHEY and CDR2 SVGEGT. V dropped 2 bases and J dropped 6 bases, with 22 bases sitting between them. CDR3 region: CASSYPSRGPGSPEAFF. The CDR3 region has the DNA TGTGCCAGCAGTTACCCCTCCCGGGGCCCGGGCAGCCCTGAAGCTTTCTTT.

J is TRBJ2-5 and V is TRBV12-3 or TRBV12-4; TRBD1 is a possible D gene (5 bases). V was trimmed by 4 bases and J by 5 bases, leaving 11 bases between them. The CDR3 spans 13 residues. This CDR3 reads CASSSQGGETQYF. In DNA form, the CDR3 reads TGTGCCAGCAGTTCTCAGGGTGGGGAGACCCAGTACTTC.

This chain connects TRBV29-1 to TRBJ2-1; 7 bases match TRBD1. The CDR3 covers 15 residues. V trimming: 4 bases; J trimming: 3 bases; junction bases outside the gene matches: 9. Germline CDR1 SQVTM, CDR2 ANQGSEA. The CDR3 protein is CSVVPVAGGYNEQFF. The CDR3 DNA is TGCAGCGTTGTCCCGGTGGCAGGGGGCTACAATGAGCAGTTCTTC.

This chain joins TRBV20-1 and TRBJ2-1; D call uncertain. Trimming cost V 6 bases and J 0 bases, with 18 bases left between them. Germline V CDR1 and CDR2: DFQATT, SNEGSKA (reference sequence). The CDR3 contains 16 residues. CDR3 protein: CSAGQIWASSYNEQFF. Written as DNA, the CDR3 is TGCAGTGCGGGTCAGATATGGGCGAGCTCCTACAATGAGCAGTTCTTC.

The rearrangement links TRBV6-5 to TRBJ1-1, with D possibly matching TRBD1 (5 bases). Trimming took off 0 bases at V and 0 bases at J, with 8 bases between the two ends. The CDR3 spans 15 residues. Germline assignment: CDR1 MNHEY and CDR2 SVGAGI. CDR3 sequence: CASSYSEGMNTEAFF. Here the CDR3 DNA reads TGTGCCAGCAGTTACTCGGAGGGGATGAACACTGAAGCTTTCTTT.

The rearrangement joins TRBV4-1 to TRBJ2-4; D remains ambiguous. This CDR3 is built from 12 residues. Per germline, CDR1 MGHRA and CDR2 YSYEKL. Trimming left V 3 bases short and J 9 bases short, with 9 bases between. In DNA, the CDR3 is TGCGCCAGCAGCCACCTCGAAGGCATTCAGTACTTC. It is translated as CASSHLEGIQYF.

This rearrangement joins TRBV5-1 to TRBJ2-2, with 8 bases fitting TRBD1. Germline V gives CDR1 SGHRS, CDR2 YFSETQ. The CDR3 sequence is 16 residues long. The V and J ends lost 3 bases and 4 bases, in that order; junction bases with no gene match: 8. The CDR3 nucleotides read TGCGCCAGCAGCTGGACAGGGAAAGGGTCCACCGGGGAGCTGTTTTTT. This codes for CASSWTGKGSTGELFF.

This chain links TRBV6-2 or TRBV6-3 with TRBJ1-1; D unclear. Trimming took 5 bases from V and 5 from J, leaving 9 bases between them. CDR1 and CDR2 from the germline V gene are MNHEY and SVGEGT. The CDR3 has 12 amino acids. In nucleotides, the CDR3 is TGTGCCAGCAGTCCCCTATGGACTGAAGCTTTCTTT. It codes for CASSPLWTEAFF.

The chain uses TRBV29-1 and TRBJ2-5, with D perhaps TRBD1 or TRBD2 (6 bases each). This CDR3 contains 13 residues. Germline CDR1 and CDR2: SQVTM and ANQGSEA. With 6 bases removed from V and 2 bases from J, the gap between germline ends came to 13 bases. The CDR3: CSVLWGAQETQYF. CDR3 DNA sequence: TGCAGCGTACTCTGGGGGGCACAAGAGACCCAGTACTTC.

There are a few counts of this clonotype. V is TRBV5-4 and J is TRBJ1-5; unclear D gene. Germline-derived CDR1 and CDR2 are SGHNT and YYREEE (reference sequence). This CDR3 is built from 14 residues. V was shortened by 0 bases and J by 1 base, with 5 bases between the two germline ends. CDR3 bases: TGTGCCAGCAGCTTGGAAGGGAGCAATCAGCCCCAGCATTTT. The encoded protein is CASSLEGSNQPQHF.

This chain connects TRBV20-1 to TRBJ2-3, with D uncertain. There are 15 residues in the CDR3. Trimming removed 1 base from V and 0 bases from J, with 11 bases in between. Germline lookup yields CDR1 DFQATT and CDR2 SNEGSKA (reference sequence). Here the CDR3 reads CSARVPRTSTDTQYF. The CDR3 nucleotides read TGCAGTGCTAGAGTACCTAGAACTAGCACAGATACGCAGTATTTT.

The V and J genes are TRBV29-1 and TRBJ2-6; 7 bases align to TRBD2. This CDR3 spans 17 amino acids. The trim removed 7 bases at V and 0 bases at J, leaving 12 bases unmatched. Germline V gene sequence: CDR1 SQVTM, CDR2 ANQGSEA. The CDR3 reads CSALGGEYSSGANVLTF. Written as DNA, the CDR3 is TGCAGCGCCTTGGGGGGGGAGTACTCCTCTGGGGCCAACGTCCTGACTTTC.

The rearrangement uses TRBV6-5 and TRBJ1-2; no clear D gene. The V gene lost 10 bases and the J gene lost 7 bases, with 10 bases spanning the gap. The germline V gene has CDR1 MNHEY and CDR2 SVGAGI. CDR3 length: 10 residues. As DNA, the CDR3 is TGTGCCACCTATATGGGTGGCTACACCTTC. Amino acid sequence: CATYMGGYTF.

The chain's CDR3 is CASSQGVEKLFF. DNA of the CDR3: TGTGCCAGCAGCCAAGGCGTTGAAAAACTGTTTTTT. The chain has TRBV3-1 and TRBJ1-4, with D unclear. Germline CDR1 LGHDT, CDR2 YNNKEL (reference sequence). This CDR3 spans 12 amino acids. V lost 1 base and J lost 7, with 4 bases in between.

The CDR3 sequence is CASSHGQGYGEQYF. The CDR3 DNA reads as TGTGCCAGCAGCCACGGACAGGGGTATGGCGAGCAGTACTTC. V usage is TRBV7-3 and J usage is TRBJ2-7; 9 nucleotides line up with TRBD1. The V segment lost 5 bases and the J segment 6 bases; nucleotides outside the gene matches: 8. The CDR3 length is 14 residues. Per germline, CDR1 SGHTA and CDR2 FQGTGA. The whole variable domain, filled in from reference TRBV7-3 and TRBJ2-7, reads GAGVSQTPSNKVTEKGKYVELRCDPISGHTALYWYRQSLGQGPEFLIYFQGTGAADDSGLPNDRFFAVRPEGSVSTLKIQRTERGDSAVYLCASSHGQGYGEQYFGPGTRLTVT.

This chain uses TRBV29-1 with TRBJ1-1, with D tentatively TRBD1 (6 bases). The CDR3 length is 13 residues. Trimming stripped 7 bases from V and 1 base from J, with 13 bases between. Germline V gene sequence: CDR1 SQVTM, CDR2 ANQGSEA. The CDR3 sequence: CSEPGHGNTEAFF. The CDR3 DNA is TGCAGCGAGCCGGGACACGGGAACACTGAAGCTTTCTTT.

This clonotype showed up just once. The chain employs TRBV24-1 and TRBJ2-2, with a possible D match to TRBD1 (5 bases). Trimming took 5 bases from V and 0 from J, leaving 9 bases between them. The germline gives CDR1 KGHDR, CDR2 SFDVKD. CDR3 size: 15 residues. As DNA, the CDR3 is TGTGCCACCAGTGCAAAGACAGCGAACACCGGGGAGCTGTTTTTT. Its protein product is CATSAKTANTGELFF.